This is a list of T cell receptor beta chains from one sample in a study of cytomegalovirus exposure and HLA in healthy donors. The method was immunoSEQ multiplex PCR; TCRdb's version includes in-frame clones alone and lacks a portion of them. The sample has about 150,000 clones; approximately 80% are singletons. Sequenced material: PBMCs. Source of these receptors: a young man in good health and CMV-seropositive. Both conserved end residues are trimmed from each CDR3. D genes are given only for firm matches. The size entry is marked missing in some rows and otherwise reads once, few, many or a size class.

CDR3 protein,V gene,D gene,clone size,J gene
ASSRGDTDYGYT,TRBV7-8,NA,NA,TRBJ1-2
ASRNTGGGSTDTQY,TRBV28,TRBD1,NA,TRBJ2-3
ASSGTGGARETQY,TRBV11-2,TRBD1,few,TRBJ2-5
ASSPPGGRLTGELF,TRBV7-2,TRBD2,once,TRBJ2-2
ASLRTGGWYGYT,TRBV28,TRBD1,NA,TRBJ1-2
ASSYGGFGAETQY,TRBV6-5,NA,NA,TRBJ2-5
AASLTGAGANVLT,TRBV10-3,TRBD1,once,TRBJ2-6
ASRAGTATNEKLF,TRBV27,TRBD1,NA,TRBJ1-4
ASSQKPAGTGIVEKLF,TRBV16,TRBD1,NA,TRBJ1-4
ASSSDSYNEQF,TRBV7-9,NA,NA,TRBJ2-1
ASSMIGVSQETQY,TRBV19,NA,NA,TRBJ2-5
ASSQVTGTGAYSNQPQH,TRBV4-1,TRBD1,NA,TRBJ1-5
ASSLGQGVTTDTQY,TRBV7-9,TRBD1,NA,TRBJ2-3
AISATGDGYEQY,TRBV10-3,TRBD1,NA,TRBJ2-7
ASSLVFLGGMVTGELF,TRBV5-6,NA,NA,TRBJ2-2
ASSVAGGTDTQY,TRBV25-1,TRBD2,NA,TRBJ2-3
ASSSQGSDTPLH,TRBV7-9,NA,NA,TRBJ1-6
AGDRDSYEQY,TRBV30,TRBD1,NA,TRBJ2-7
ASSPGGASYEQY,TRBV7-3,NA,NA,TRBJ2-7
ASGLAGGQNIQY,TRBV2,TRBD2,NA,TRBJ2-4
ASSFGSGGTDTQY,TRBV5-1,NA,NA,TRBJ2-3
ASSSAGETQY,TRBV6-5,NA,NA,TRBJ2-5
AIKNGLPNTGELF,TRBV10-3,NA,NA,TRBJ2-2
ASSLRGYNEQF,TRBV13,NA,NA,TRBJ2-1
ASSLGLEGGEQY,TRBV27,NA,NA,TRBJ2-7
ASKLGQGGPNYGYT,TRBV27,NA,NA,TRBJ1-2
ASSVVGQGDSPLH,TRBV9,NA,NA,TRBJ1-6
ASRLMTGVGNEQF,TRBV27,TRBD1,NA,TRBJ2-1
ASSLTLNTEAF,TRBV14,NA,NA,TRBJ1-1
ASSHARRFADTQY,TRBV13,NA,NA,TRBJ2-3
ASRRLAATDTQY,TRBV6-5,TRBD2,NA,TRBJ2-3
ASSERTGIAKLF,TRBV7-8,TRBD1,NA,TRBJ1-4
ASSPRPGESGELF,TRBV11-3,NA,NA,TRBJ2-2
ASSPPKGSGLTEAF,TRBV18,NA,NA,TRBJ1-1
ASSSGTSGRLYEQY,TRBV11-2,TRBD2,NA,TRBJ2-7
ASADRGIDTQY,TRBV11-3,TRBD1,NA,TRBJ2-3
ASSPREPSVSYNEQF,TRBV27,NA,NA,TRBJ2-1
ASGNRMGQSNTEAF,TRBV19,TRBD1,NA,TRBJ1-1
SSSPQGPPQH,TRBV7-9,TRBD1,NA,TRBJ1-5
ASSSVTSGDTYEQY,TRBV5-1,TRBD2,NA,TRBJ2-7
ASGGRPGSEQY,TRBV6-5,NA,few,TRBJ2-7
ASSRQGVTDTQY,TRBV6-6,TRBD1,NA,TRBJ2-3
ASSPPGQGYNEKLF,TRBV18,TRBD1,once,TRBJ1-4
ASGSGVYEQY,TRBV12-5,NA,NA,TRBJ2-7
ASSWRGSTFDEQY,TRBV27,TRBD2,NA,TRBJ2-7
ASQTRVDFTEAF,TRBV6-1,NA,NA,TRBJ1-1